The present TCR beta chain was sequenced within a study of T cell changes during pregnancy in multiple sclerosis. This table comes from immunoSEQ multiplex PCR, and its TCRdb copy is limited to in-frame clones, with some not included. The table includes more than 85,000 clones, 93% detected once. This clone was picked up one time. This CDR3 contains 17 residues. Trimming removed 1 base from V and 4 bases from J, with 17 bases in between. Germline CDR1 LNHNV, CDR2 YYDKDF (reference sequence). This rearrangement joins TRBV15 to TRBJ2-1, with D possibly being TRBD2 (5 bases). The receptor was isolated from a female donor in good health, enrolled as a control in a pregnancy study. Here the sequenced sample was peripheral blood, taken in the third trimester of pregnancy. CDR3 amino acids: CATSRASGMNTYNEQFF. Here the CDR3 DNA reads TGTGCCACCAGCAGAGCATCGGGGATGAATACTTACAATGAGCAGTTCTTC.